The T cell receptor (beta chain) under discussion was sequenced for a study of technical replicates of blood from a handful of donors. Looked up from germline, CDR1 is SNHLY and CDR2 is FYNNEI. The CDR3 extends over 14 amino acids. The V segment lost 6 bases and the J segment 3 bases; nucleotides outside the gene matches: 4. Method: immunoSEQ multiplex PCR; TCRdb's copy keeps in-frame clones and lacks some. Of around 83,000 clones in the sample, approximately 94% were seen once. The chain is built from TRBV2 and TRBJ2-7; 11 positions match TRBD2. The receptor was derived from a human donor in good health. The specimen sequenced was T cells isolated from PBMCs. The CDR3 DNA is TGTGCCAGCAGGGGGACTAGCGGTCTCTACGAGCAGTACTTC. It translates to CASRGTSGLYEQYF. Based on the CDR3 plus reference TRBV2 and TRBJ2-7, the full variable domain is EPEVTQTPSHQVTQMGQEVILRCVPISNHLYFYWYRQILGQKVEFLVSFYNNEISEKSEIFDDQFSVERPDGSNFTLKIRSTKLEDSAMYFCASRGTSGLYEQYFGPGTRLTVT.